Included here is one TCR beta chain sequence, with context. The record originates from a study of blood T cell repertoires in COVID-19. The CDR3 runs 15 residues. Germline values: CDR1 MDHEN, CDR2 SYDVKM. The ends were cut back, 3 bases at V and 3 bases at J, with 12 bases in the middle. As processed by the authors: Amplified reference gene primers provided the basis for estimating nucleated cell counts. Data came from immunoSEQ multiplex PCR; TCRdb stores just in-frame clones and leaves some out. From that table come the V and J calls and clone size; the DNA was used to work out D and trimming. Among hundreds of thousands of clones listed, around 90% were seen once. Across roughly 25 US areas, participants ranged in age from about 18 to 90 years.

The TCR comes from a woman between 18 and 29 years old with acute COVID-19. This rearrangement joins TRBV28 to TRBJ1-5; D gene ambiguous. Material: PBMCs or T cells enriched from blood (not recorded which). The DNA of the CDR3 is TGTGCCAGCAGTTTCCAGTCGGGGATCAATCAGCCCCAGCATTTT. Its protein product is CASSFQSGINQPQHF. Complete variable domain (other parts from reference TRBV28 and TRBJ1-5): DVKVTQSSRYLVKRTGEKVFLECVQDMDHENMFWYRQDPGLGLRLIYFSYDVKMKEKGDIPEGYSVSREKKERFSLILESASTNQTSMYLCASSFQSGINQPQHFGDGTRLSIL.